The 22 T cell receptor beta chains in this list originate from one sample, sequenced in a study of blood T cell repertoires in COVID-19 (dated by TCRdb to between 2020 and 2021). The method behind the library was the immunoSEQ multiplex PCR assay. TCRdb stores this immuneACCESS table with in-frame sequences only. Part of the clones is absent; in the studies checked, under half of the shortfall reflects unresolved V genes, and no reason is known for the rest. This sample comprises about 150,000 clones, more than 65% of them detected only once. The ten largest account for 4.2% of the sample. Sequences were obtained from peripheral blood. All receptors come from a man in his 60s with acute or convalescent COVID-19.

The rearrangement links TRBV7-9 to TRBJ2-1; D is perhaps TRBD2 (6 bases). The germline CDR1 and CDR2 sequences are SEHNR and FQNEAQ (reference sequence). CDR3 length equals 13 residues. V was cut by 5 bases and J by 8 bases, with 13 bases left in between. The CDR3 coding sequence is TGTGCCAGCAGCCTGCGGAGGGGATATGAGCAGTTCTTC. It specifies CASSLRRGYEQFF.

V is TRBV16 and J is TRBJ2-7; D remains ambiguous. This CDR3 is built from 12 residues. Trimming removed 5 bases at V and 4 bases at J, with 9 bases between. CDR1 and CDR2 from the germline V gene are KGHSY and FQNENV. The CDR3 here is CASSRSQYEQYF. CDR3 sequence (DNA): TGTGCCAGCAGCAGATCACAGTACGAGCAGTACTTC.

This chain links TRBV5-6 with TRBJ2-1, with D uncertain. This CDR3 comprises 14 residues. The V gene lost 5 bases and the J gene lost 0 bases, with 9 bases spanning the gap. Germline assignment: CDR1 SGHDT and CDR2 YYEEEE. The CDR3 sequence is CASRPSGSYNEQFF. The CDR3 nucleotides are TGTGCCAGCAGACCTTCGGGCTCCTACAATGAGCAGTTCTTC.

The chain links TRBV2 to TRBJ2-2, with D tentatively TRBD2 (6 bases). The CDR3 contains 13 residues. Trimming stripped 7 bases from V and 13 bases from J, with 19 bases between. Germline CDR1 and CDR2: SNHLY and FYNNEI. This chain's CDR3 is CASIGDSGRGLFF. CDR3 in DNA: TGTGCCAGCATCGGGGACTCCGGTCGTGGGCTGTTTTTT.

This clone was detected a few times. The J gene is TRBJ2-7, the V gene TRBV5-1, with 10 bases fitting TRBD1. The CDR3 totals 14 residues. Per the germline V gene, CDR1 is SGHRS and CDR2 is YFSETQ. The V gene end was trimmed by 2 bases and the J gene end by 4 bases; junction bases not matched to a gene: 3. The CDR3 DNA sequence: TGCGCCAGCAGCTTAGGGACAGGGGTTTACGAGCAGTACTTC. Residues: CASSLGTGVYEQYF.

The chain combines TRBV5-1 with TRBJ2-2; 11 nucleotides match TRBD2. CDR3 length: 17 residues. Germline trimming cut 4 bases from V and 4 bases from J; bases unmatched to any gene: 9. Germline lookup yields CDR1 SGHRS and CDR2 YFSETQ. CDR3 loop: CASSITSGSTGTGELFF. The DNA for the CDR3 is TGCGCCAGCAGCATAACTAGCGGGAGCACGGGCACCGGGGAGCTGTTTTTT.

The chain has TRBV30 and TRBJ2-1; TRBD2 aligns across 15 bases. Germline-derived CDR1 and CDR2 are GTSNPN and SVGIG (reference sequence). The CDR3 has 16 residues. With V trimmed by 1 base and J by 12 bases, 10 bases remained unmatched. The CDR3 coding sequence is TGTGCCTGGAGTGGGGGGACTAGCGGGAGGCGAGGGGTGCAGTTCTTC. This sequence encodes CAWSGGTSGRRGVQFF.

There are a few counts of this clone. The rearrangement links TRBV12-5 to TRBJ2-7; 10 positions agree with TRBD2. There are 19 residues in the CDR3. Germline CDR1 LGHNT, CDR2 FRNRAP. Trimming at V came to 0 bases and at J to 2 bases, leaving 13 bases not matched to a gene. In DNA, the CDR3 is TGTGCTAGTGGTTTGGTACAGGGAGTGTTAGCGGGAGGCCCCTACGAGCAGTACTTC. Protein: CASGLVQGVLAGGPYEQYF.

V usage is TRBV2 and J usage is TRBJ2-7, with 7 bases matching TRBD1. CDR3 size: 14 residues. Germline V gene data show CDR1 as SNHLY and CDR2 as FYNNEI. V shed 2 bases and J 8 bases; nucleotides not matched to a gene: 9. DNA of the CDR3: TGTGCCAGCAGTGAACAGGACAGGAGTCCCAAGCAGTACTTC. Translating it yields CASSEQDRSPKQYF.

The DNA for the CDR3 is TGCAGCGTTGACCAGGGGGCGGCAGGGTACGAGCAGTACTTC. As protein: CSVDQGAAGYEQYF. This rearrangement joins TRBV29-1 to TRBJ2-7, with 8 nucleotides matching TRBD1. Germline loops: CDR1 SQVTM, CDR2 ANQGSEA. Trimming at V came to 3 bases and at J to 4 bases, leaving 8 bases not matched to a gene. The CDR3 has 14 residues.

This clone came up many times. V is TRBV19 and J is TRBJ2-1; 7 positions match TRBD1. Trimming cost V 3 bases and J 6 bases; bases outside gene matches: 8. CDR3 length equals 15 residues. Germline V gene data show CDR1 as LNHDA and CDR2 as SQIVND (reference sequence). CDR3: CASSIRARQGNEQFF. DNA of the CDR3: TGTGCCAGTAGTATTAGGGCCAGACAGGGCAATGAGCAGTTCTTC.

This clone has just a few counts. The CDR3 spells CASSVGQTHQPQHF. DNA for the CDR3: TGTGCCAGCAGCGTGGGACAGACCCATCAGCCCCAGCATTTT. The V and J genes are TRBV5-8 and TRBJ1-5; TRBD1 matches at 7 bases. The ends lost 4 bases at V and 5 bases at J; junction bases unmatched: 6. This CDR3 has 14 residues. The germline CDR1 and CDR2 sequences are SGHTS and YDEGEE.

There are a few counts of this clone. The J gene is TRBJ2-5, the V gene TRBV5-1, with D perhaps TRBD2 (7 bases). V dropped 5 bases and J dropped 4 bases, with 9 bases sitting between them. The germline V gene encodes CDR1 SGHRS and CDR2 YFSETQ. The CDR3 covers 12 residues. The CDR3 region is CASRGGRETQYF. The CDR3 DNA sequence: TGCGCCAGCAGGGGGGGGCGAGAGACCCAGTACTTC.

The rearrangement uses TRBV6-2 or TRBV6-3 and TRBJ1-4, with a tentative D call TRBD1 (6 bases). With 6 bases removed from V and 10 bases from J, the gap between germline ends came to 18 bases. The CDR3 consists of 14 residues. Per germline, CDR1 MNHEY and CDR2 SVGEGT. The CDR3: CASSPAAGAGKLFF. The CDR3 bases are TGTGCCAGCAGCCCGGCGGCAGGGGCAGGAAAACTGTTTTTT.

The chain employs TRBV19 and TRBJ1-6; D is unclear. The length of the CDR3 is 15 residues. Germline CDR1 and CDR2: LNHDA and SQIVND (reference sequence). V dropped 4 bases and J dropped 0 bases, with 7 bases sitting between them. Here the CDR3 DNA reads TGTGCCAGTAGTACCGGTCACTCCTATAATTCACCCCTCCACTTT. Translated: CASSTGHSYNSPLHF. The whole variable domain, remainder taken from reference TRBV19 and TRBJ1-6, is DGGITQSPKYLFRKEGQNVTLSCEQNLNHDAMYWYRQDPGQGLRLIYYSQIVNDFQKGDIAEGYSVSREKKESFPLTVTSAQKNPTAFYLCASSTGHSYNSPLHFGNGTRLTVT.

A note on this clone: Mismatch with germline at one junction end may stem from a read error. The chain joins TRBV6-1 to TRBJ2-7; 9 bases line up with TRBD2. The CDR3 runs to 15 residues. CDR1 and CDR2 from the germline V gene are MNHNS and SASEGT. The CDR3 sequence is CASSEGLAGSYEQYF. The CDR3 DNA reads as TGTGCCAGCAGCGAAGGGCTAGCGGGGTCCTACGAGCAGTACTTC.

The V gene is TRBV2, the J gene TRBJ2-3, with TRBD2 matching 10 bases. Germline V gives CDR1 SNHLY, CDR2 FYNNEI. V gave up 6 bases and J gave up 3 bases; unmatched junction bases: 6. The CDR3 is made up of 15 amino acids. The DNA of the CDR3 is TGTGCCAGCAGGCTGGGACTAGCGCCTACAGATACGCAGTATTTT. Translating gives CASRLGLAPTDTQYF.

The genes are TRBV6-5 and TRBJ1-1; D call uncertain. CDR1 and CDR2 (germline): MNHEY, SVGAGI. V was pared by 7 bases and J by 0 bases, with 6 bases between. This CDR3 is 12 amino acids long. CDR3 coding DNA: TGTGCCAGCATACTGGTGAACACTGAAGCTTTCTTT. Translated, it gives CASILVNTEAFF.

V usage is TRBV27 and J usage is TRBJ2-1; 7 bases map to TRBD2. The CDR3 spans 18 residues. V lost 6 bases to trimming and J lost 4 bases; unmatched junction nucleotides: 18. CDR1 is MNHEY and CDR2 is SMNVEV in the germline V gene (reference sequence). In DNA form, the CDR3 reads TGTGCCAGCAGGGCCTATGTCGGGAGGACCCAGGATTACAATGAGCAGTTCTTC. This translates into CASRAYVGRTQDYNEQFF.

J is TRBJ2-1 and V is TRBV3-1 (or the pseudogene TRBV3-2), with 7 bases that match TRBD1. Unmatched junction bases numbered 7, after V lost 4 bases and J lost 7 bases. Germline V gene lookup returns CDR1 LGHDT and CDR2 YNNKEL (reference sequence). CDR3 length: 14 amino acids. The DNA of the CDR3 is TGTGCCAGCAGCCTCGGACAGGTCCGTAATGAGCAGTTCTTC. Translation gives CASSLGQVRNEQFF.

The chain is built from TRBV9 and TRBJ2-1; 7 bases map to TRBD2. Germline V gene data show CDR1 as SGDLS and CDR2 as YYNGEE. After removal of 1 base from V and 4 bases from J, the junction contained 5 bases not matched to a gene. This CDR3 has 15 residues. CDR3 DNA sequence: TGTGCCAGCAGCGTAACTAGCGAGCGTTACAATGAGCAGTTCTTC. Translating gives CASSVTSERYNEQFF.

This clone was seen more than once but under ten times. This chain joins TRBV19 and TRBJ2-7; 8 nucleotides align to TRBD2. This CDR3 has 15 residues. The V gene's germline CDR1 is LNHDA and CDR2 SQIVND (reference sequence). J gave up 4 bases and V 1 base, and 6 bases lay outside the gene matches. The CDR3 is CASSIALSGSYEQYF. The CDR3 DNA sequence: TGTGCCAGTAGTATAGCCTTGAGCGGGAGTTACGAGCAGTACTTC.